This entry features one T cell receptor (beta chain) sequence. Its antigen is unidentified. This could be a read error, since a much larger clone is one nucleotide away. Germline lookup yields CDR1 MNHNY and CDR2 SVGAGI (reference sequence). The length of the CDR3 is 15 residues. Taking about 19-31 mg of unsorted bulk tissue, the authors co-extracted RNA and DNA. This entry belongs to a study of tumor-infiltrating lymphocytes in primary liver carcinoma. Regarding the study as a whole: Only about 7.5-24% of top clones were detected in all five tumor regions.

The investigators made TCR beta cDNA from about 500 ng total RNA, using a constant-region primer. Employing slightly modified ARM-PCR, three nested multiplex PCR rounds were run, and these gave rise to the TCR beta libraries. The two initial PCR rounds, roughly 11 cycles each, used TRBV1-TRBV30 forward and C-beta reverse primers. TCRdb reprocessed the multiplex PCR reads with MiXCR, giving one entry per CDR3 protein. Here the sample spans about 97,000 distinct CDR3 sequences, more than 65% being singletons. The sequencing sample was made of liver tumor tissue from sampling region 2. Subset specified: tumor region T2, inferior pole. This chain uses TRBV6-6 with TRBJ1-5; TRBD1 is a possible D gene (6 bases). With the DNA end fitting TRBJ2-3 better, the J assignment may be wrong. This receptor was taken from a woman aged 60 to 75 with primary liver carcinoma and hepatitis B virus infection. The CDR3 DNA is TGTGCCAGCAGTTACTACGGACAGAGCAATCAGCCCCAGTATTTT. Residues: CASSYYGQSNQPQYF.